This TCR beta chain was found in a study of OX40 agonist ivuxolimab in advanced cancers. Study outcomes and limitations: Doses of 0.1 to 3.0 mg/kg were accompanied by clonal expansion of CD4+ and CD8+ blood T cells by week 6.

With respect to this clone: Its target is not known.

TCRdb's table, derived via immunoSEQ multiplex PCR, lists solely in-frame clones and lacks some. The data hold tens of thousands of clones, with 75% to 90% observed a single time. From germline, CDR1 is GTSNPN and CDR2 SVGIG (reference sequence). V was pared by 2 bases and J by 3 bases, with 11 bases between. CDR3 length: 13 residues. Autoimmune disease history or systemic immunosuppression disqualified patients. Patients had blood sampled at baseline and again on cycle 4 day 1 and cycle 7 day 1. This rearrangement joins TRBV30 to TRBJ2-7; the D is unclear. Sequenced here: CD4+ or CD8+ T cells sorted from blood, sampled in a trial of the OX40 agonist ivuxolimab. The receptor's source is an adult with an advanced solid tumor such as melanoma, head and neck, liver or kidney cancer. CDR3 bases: TGTGCCTGGAGTAGGAAGCCCGACTACGAGCAGTACTTC. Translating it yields CAWSRKPDYEQYF.